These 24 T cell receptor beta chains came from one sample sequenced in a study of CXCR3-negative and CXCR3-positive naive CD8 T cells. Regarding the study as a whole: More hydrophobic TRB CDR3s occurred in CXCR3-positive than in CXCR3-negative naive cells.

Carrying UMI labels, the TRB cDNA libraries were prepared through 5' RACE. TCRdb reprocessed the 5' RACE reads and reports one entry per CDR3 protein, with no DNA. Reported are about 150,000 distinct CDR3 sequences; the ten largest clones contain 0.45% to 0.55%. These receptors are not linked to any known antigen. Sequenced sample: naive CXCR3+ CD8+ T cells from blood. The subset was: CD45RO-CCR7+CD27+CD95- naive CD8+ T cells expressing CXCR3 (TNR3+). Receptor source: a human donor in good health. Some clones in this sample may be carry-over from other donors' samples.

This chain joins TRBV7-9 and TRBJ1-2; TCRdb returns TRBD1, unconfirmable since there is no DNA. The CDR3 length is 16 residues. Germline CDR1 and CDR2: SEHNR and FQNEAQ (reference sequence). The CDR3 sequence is CASSLVPGEENYGYTF.

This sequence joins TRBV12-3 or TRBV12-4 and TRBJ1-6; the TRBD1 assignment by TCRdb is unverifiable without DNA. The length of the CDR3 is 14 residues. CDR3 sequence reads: CASSFTGGSSPLHF.

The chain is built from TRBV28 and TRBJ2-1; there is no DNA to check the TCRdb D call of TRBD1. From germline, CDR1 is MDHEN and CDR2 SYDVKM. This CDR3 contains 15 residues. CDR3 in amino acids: CASSWGRASLNEQFF.

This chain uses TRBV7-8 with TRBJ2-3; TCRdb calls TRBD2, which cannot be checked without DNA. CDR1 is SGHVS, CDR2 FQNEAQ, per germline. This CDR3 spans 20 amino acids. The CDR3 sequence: CASSLVPTGATSGSTDTQYF.

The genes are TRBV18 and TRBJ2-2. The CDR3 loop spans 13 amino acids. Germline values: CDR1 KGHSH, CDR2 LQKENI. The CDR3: CASSPENTGELFF.

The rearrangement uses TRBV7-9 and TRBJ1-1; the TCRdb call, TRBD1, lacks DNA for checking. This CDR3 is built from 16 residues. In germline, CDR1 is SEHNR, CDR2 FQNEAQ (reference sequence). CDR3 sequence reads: CASSSPSTERNTEAFF.

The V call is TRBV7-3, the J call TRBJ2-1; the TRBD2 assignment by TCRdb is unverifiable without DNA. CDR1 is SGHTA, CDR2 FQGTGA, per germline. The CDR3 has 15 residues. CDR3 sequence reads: CASIGTSGIPNEQFF.

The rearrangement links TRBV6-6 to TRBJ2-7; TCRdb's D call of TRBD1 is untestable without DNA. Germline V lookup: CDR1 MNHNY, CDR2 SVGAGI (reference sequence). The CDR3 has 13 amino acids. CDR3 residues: CASSGQGAGEQYF.

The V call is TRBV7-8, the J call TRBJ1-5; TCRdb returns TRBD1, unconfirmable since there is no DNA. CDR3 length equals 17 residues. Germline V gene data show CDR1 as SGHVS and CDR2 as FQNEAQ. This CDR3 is CASSLAGPGWGNQPQHF.

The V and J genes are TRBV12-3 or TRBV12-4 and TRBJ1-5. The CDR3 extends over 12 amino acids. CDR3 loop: CASRGNNQPQHF.

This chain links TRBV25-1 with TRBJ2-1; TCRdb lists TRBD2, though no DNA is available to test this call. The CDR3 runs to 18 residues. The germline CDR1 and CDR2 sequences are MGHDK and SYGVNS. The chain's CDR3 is CASSDPSRASGAYNEQFF.

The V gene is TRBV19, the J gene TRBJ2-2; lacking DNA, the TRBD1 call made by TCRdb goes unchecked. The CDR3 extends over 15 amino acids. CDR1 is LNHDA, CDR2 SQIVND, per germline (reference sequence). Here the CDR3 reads CASTWGSRGAGELFF.

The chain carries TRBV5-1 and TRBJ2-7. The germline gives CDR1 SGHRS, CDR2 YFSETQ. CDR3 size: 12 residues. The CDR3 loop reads CASSLEGYEQYF.

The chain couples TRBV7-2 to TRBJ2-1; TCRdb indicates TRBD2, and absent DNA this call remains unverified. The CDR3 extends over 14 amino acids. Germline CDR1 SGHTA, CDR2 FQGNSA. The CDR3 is CASAVGLSYNEQFF.

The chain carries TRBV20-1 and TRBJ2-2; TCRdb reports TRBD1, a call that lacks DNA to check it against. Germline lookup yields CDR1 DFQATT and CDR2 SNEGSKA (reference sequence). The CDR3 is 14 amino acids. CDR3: CSPINLGVTGELFF.

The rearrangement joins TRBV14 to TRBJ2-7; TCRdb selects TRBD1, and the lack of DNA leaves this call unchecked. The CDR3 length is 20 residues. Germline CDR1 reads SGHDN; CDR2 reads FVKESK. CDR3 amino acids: CASSRLWDWGFSGDSYEQYF.

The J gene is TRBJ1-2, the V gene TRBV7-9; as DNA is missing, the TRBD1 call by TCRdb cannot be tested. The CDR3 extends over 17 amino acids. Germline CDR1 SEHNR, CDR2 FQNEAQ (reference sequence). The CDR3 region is CASSSTGTGFGDYGYTF.

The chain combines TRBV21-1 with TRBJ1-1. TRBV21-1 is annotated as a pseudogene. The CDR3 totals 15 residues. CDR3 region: CASSKPTVKNTEAFF.

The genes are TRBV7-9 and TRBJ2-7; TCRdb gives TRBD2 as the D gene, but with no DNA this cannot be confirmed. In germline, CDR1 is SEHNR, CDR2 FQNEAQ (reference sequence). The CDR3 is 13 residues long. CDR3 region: CASSLGHSYEQYF.

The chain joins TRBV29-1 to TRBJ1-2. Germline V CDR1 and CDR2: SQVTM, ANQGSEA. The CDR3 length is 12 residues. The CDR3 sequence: CSVAGTEVGDTF.

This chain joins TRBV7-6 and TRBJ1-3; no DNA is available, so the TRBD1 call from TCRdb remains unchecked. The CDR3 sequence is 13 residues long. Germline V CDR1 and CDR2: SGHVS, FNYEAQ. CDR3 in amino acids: CASSGTAGNTIYF.

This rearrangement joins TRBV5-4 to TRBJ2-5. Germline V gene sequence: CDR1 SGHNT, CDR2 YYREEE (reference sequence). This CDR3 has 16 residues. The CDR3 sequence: CASSFRTLRGQETQYF.

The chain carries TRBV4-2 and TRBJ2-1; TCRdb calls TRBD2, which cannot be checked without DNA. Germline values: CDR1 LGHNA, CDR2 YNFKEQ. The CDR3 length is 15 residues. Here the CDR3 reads CASSLLAGGGNEQFF.

The CDR3 sequence is CASTEGQGNEQFF. This chain connects TRBV12-3 or TRBV12-4 to TRBJ2-1; TCRdb gives TRBD1 as the D gene, but with no DNA this cannot be confirmed. This CDR3 region has 13 residues.